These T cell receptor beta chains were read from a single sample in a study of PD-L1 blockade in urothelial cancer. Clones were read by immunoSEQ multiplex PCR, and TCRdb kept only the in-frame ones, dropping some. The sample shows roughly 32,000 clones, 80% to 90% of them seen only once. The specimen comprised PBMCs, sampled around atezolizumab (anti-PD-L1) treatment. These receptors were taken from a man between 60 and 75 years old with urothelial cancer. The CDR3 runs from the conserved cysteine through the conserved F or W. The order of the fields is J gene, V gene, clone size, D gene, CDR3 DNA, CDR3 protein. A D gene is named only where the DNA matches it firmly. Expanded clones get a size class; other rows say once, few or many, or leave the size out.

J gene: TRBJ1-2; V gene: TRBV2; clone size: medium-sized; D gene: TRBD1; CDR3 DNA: TGTGCCAGCATGAGGGACAGGGTGAGTGGCTACACCTTC; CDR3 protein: CASMRDRVSGYTF
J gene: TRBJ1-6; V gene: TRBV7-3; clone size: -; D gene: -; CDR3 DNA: TGTGCCAGCAGCTTAACGGCAACCGGGAATTCACCCCTCCACTTT; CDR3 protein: CASSLTATGNSPLHF
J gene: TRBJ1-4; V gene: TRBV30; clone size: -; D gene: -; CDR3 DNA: TGTGCCTGGAACCCCCTAGGACAGCCGAATGAAAAACTGTTTTTT; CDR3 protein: CAWNPLGQPNEKLFF
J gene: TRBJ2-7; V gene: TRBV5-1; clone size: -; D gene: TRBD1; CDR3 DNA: TGCGCCAGCAGCCCCTACAGGGGAAACTACGAGCAGTACTTC; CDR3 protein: CASSPYRGNYEQYF
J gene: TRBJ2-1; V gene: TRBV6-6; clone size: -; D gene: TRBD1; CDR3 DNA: TGTGCCAGCAGTTCTTCCGGGACAGGGTGGTTCTTC; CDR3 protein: CASSSSGTGWFF
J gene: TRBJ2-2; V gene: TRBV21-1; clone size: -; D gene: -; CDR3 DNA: TGTGCCAGCACCCTACTACCTGTAACCGGGGAGCTGTTTTTT; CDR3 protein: CASTLLPVTGELFF
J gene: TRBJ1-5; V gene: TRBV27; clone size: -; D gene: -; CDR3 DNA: TGTGCCAGCAGACCCGACAGATACAATCAGCCCCAGCATTTT; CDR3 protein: CASRPDRYNQPQHF
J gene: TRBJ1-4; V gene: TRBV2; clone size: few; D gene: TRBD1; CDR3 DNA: TGTGCCAGCAGTTACGACCAGGGGGCAACTAATGAAAAACTGTTTTTT; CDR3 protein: CASSYDQGATNEKLFF
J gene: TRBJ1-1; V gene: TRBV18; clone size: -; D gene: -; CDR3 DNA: TGTGCCAGCTCACCTGGGGGGATGAACGCTGAAGCTTTCTTT; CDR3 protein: CASSPGGMNAEAFF
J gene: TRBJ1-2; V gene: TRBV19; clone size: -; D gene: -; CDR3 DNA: TGTGCCAGCTCACACTCGACATCGGGGGGGGCTGGCTATGGCTACACCTTC; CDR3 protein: CASSHSTSGGAGYGYTF
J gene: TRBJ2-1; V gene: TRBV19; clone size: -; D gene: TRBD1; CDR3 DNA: TGTGCCAGTAGGGGGACAGGGAGCTCCTACAATGAGCAGTTCTTC; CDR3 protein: CASRGTGSSYNEQFF
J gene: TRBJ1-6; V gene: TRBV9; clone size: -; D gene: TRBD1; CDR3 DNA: TGTGCCAGCAGCGGGAGTTCGACAGGGGATTCACCCCTCCACTTT; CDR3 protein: CASSGSSTGDSPLHF
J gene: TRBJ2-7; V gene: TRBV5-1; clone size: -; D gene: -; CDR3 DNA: TGCGCCAGCAGCCCAACAGGGCGGGGAGGGCACGAGCAGTACTTC; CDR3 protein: CASSPTGRGGHEQYF
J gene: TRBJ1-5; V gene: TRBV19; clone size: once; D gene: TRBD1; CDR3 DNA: TGTGCCAGTAGTGTCGACAGGGGCCAGCCCCAGCATTTT; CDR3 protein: CASSVDRGQPQHF
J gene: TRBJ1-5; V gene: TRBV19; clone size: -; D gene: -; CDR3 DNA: TGTGCCAGTAGTATCCCCCACGGTAAATCTGTCAATCAGCCCCAGCATTTT; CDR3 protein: CASSIPHGKSVNQPQHF
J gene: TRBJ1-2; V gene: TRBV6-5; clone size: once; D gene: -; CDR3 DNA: TGTGCCAGCAGCCAAAAGCGTGGGTCTAACTATGGCTACACCTTC; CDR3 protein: CASSQKRGSNYGYTF
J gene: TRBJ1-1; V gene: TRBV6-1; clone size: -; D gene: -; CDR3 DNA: TGTGCCAGCAGACTACAACCGAACACTGAAGCTTTCTTT; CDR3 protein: CASRLQPNTEAFF
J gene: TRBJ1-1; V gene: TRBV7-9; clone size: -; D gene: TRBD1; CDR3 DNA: TGTGCCAGCAGGGGGGACAGGGCTGGAACTGAAGCTTTCTTT; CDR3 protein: CASRGDRAGTEAFF
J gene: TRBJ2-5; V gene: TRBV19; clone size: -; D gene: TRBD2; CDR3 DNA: TGTGCCAGTAGCCGGAGCGGGGGGGGCCTACAAGAGACCCAGTACTTC; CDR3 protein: CASSRSGGGLQETQYF
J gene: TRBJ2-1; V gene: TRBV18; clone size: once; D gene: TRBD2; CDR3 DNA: TGTGCCAGCTCGAACGGGGGGAGAAATGAGCAGTTCTTC; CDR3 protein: CASSNGGRNEQFF
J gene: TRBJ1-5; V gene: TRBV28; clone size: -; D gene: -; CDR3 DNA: TGTGCCAGCAGTTTAGGCAGGGCGGATCAGCCCCAGCATTTT; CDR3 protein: CASSLGRADQPQHF
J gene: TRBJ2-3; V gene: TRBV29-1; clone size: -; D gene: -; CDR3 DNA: TGCAGCGTTATTACTAGGGTCACTAGCACAGATACGCAGTATTTT; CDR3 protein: CSVITRVTSTDTQYF